This T cell receptor beta chain was recorded in a study of glioma-infiltrating T cells after dendritic cell vaccination. Study-level points and caveats: Complete blood and tumor specimen sets were limited to few patients.

Some clones are missing from TCRdb's copy, which holds only in-frame ones; the method was immunoSEQ multiplex PCR. Among some 87,000 clones listed, around 85% were seen once. A remark on this clone: No antigen is known for it.

Germline CDR1 and CDR2: LNHDA and SQIVND (reference sequence). The CDR3 has 15 amino acids. Trimming cost V 5 bases and J 5 bases, with 16 bases left between them. The sequence was collected from a human donor with glioblastoma. The sample consisted of blood, taken before dendritic cell vaccination. The V call is TRBV19, the J call TRBJ1-3; perhaps TRBD1 as D (6 bases). In DNA, the CDR3 is TGTGCCAGTAGTCTCCCCCGGACAGATCGAAACACCATATATTTT. Protein: CASSLPRTDRNTIYF.